The T cell receptor beta chain described here comes from a study of CD8+CD57+ T cells in acquired aplastic anemia. V shed 4 bases, J shed 4 bases, and the junction held 9 bases outside the gene matches. Germline V gene lookup returns CDR1 SGHDT and CDR2 YYEEEE. The CDR3 spans 15 residues. Individuals selected for sequencing had exhibited CD8+CD57+ cell expansion on flow cytometry. This clonotype has more than one count but fewer than ten. TCR beta VDJ and CDR3 profiles were obtained from a genomic DNA template. TCRdb reprocessed the reads via MiXCR and lists one record per CDR3 protein. Of just over 40,000 distinct CDR3 sequences listed, approximately 63% were seen once; the top ten hold roughly 60%.

The chain has TRBV5-6 and TRBJ1-1; the match to TRBD1 covers 8 bases. Sequenced input: sorted CD4+, CD8+, or CD8+CD57+ T cells (not recorded which) from PBMCs. The TCR comes from a human donor with aplastic anemia. CDR3 region: CASSVSQGAGTEAFF. DNA of the CDR3: TGTGCCAGCAGCGTTTCCCAGGGGGCCGGCACTGAAGCTTTCTTT.